The 23 T cell receptor beta chains given below trace back to one sample, sequenced in a study of cytomegalovirus exposure and HLA in healthy donors. Primers: 60 Vbeta forward and 13 Jbeta reverse. Repertoires were generated with immunoSEQ multiplex PCR, while TCRdb's copy carries only in-frame clones and drops some. The sample includes tens of thousands of clones, around two thirds of them seen just once. Source material: PBMCs. The origin of the receptors is a woman in her 30s in good health and CMV-seropositive.

The CDR3 DNA follows: TGCAGCGTATGGACAGCACAGAACACTGAAGCTTTCTTT. Amino acids: CSVWTAQNTEAFF. This sequence joins TRBV29-1 and TRBJ1-1, with D possibly matching TRBD1 (6 bases). CDR3 length: 13 amino acids. Germline V CDR1 and CDR2: SQVTM, ANQGSEA. V was cut by 6 bases and J by 1 base, with 12 bases left in between.

The chain is built from TRBV5-1 and TRBJ1-2; 7 positions agree with TRBD1. CDR1 and CDR2 (germline): SGHRS, YFSETQ. The CDR3 has 16 residues. Trimming took 1 base from V and 8 from J; bases not matched to a gene: 14. CDR3 amino acids: CASSLRGLDSQVGYTF. DNA for the CDR3: TGCGCCAGCAGCTTGAGGGGGCTGGACAGTCAAGTCGGCTACACCTTC.

This clone was seen just once. The V gene is TRBV6-1, the J gene TRBJ1-5; possible D gene TRBD1, 5 bases. V was cut by 4 bases and J by 6 bases, with 13 bases left in between. CDR1 and CDR2 (germline): MNHNS, SASEGT. The CDR3 totals 14 residues. The CDR3 DNA reads as TGTGCCAGCAGTGGAACGGGGGGGAGTCAGCCCCAGCATTTT. It codes for CASSGTGGSQPQHF.

The V gene is TRBV6-1, the J gene TRBJ1-1; D call uncertain. The CDR3 contains 15 residues. Germline assignment: CDR1 MNHNS and CDR2 SASEGT. V lost 6 bases, J lost 1 base, and 15 bases lay in between. The CDR3 bases are TGTGCCAGCAGCGCCTCCCTCAGAGGGAACACTGAAGCTTTCTTT. Protein: CASSASLRGNTEAFF.

In the case of this clone: One end of the junction does not line up with germline, which may come from a read error. The J gene is TRBJ1-3, the V gene TRBV6-1; the match to TRBD1 covers 8 bases. The germline gives CDR1 MNHNS, CDR2 SASEGT. The CDR3 has 12 residues. The CDR3 is CASSEIFGTGYF. Written as DNA, the CDR3 is TGTGCCAGCAGTGAAATTTTCGGGACAGGATACTTT.

This clone was found once. The CDR3 nucleotides are TGTGCCAGCAGTCGACAGGGAAACAATGAGCAGTTCTTC. Translating it yields CASSRQGNNEQFF. The chain joins TRBV6-5 to TRBJ2-1, with 7 bases aligning to TRBD1. The CDR3 runs 13 residues. Germline values: CDR1 MNHEY, CDR2 SVGAGI. V lost 5 bases to trimming and J lost 5 bases; unmatched junction nucleotides: 3.

This clone was picked up a small number of times. The genes are TRBV7-3 and TRBJ1-2, with TRBD1 identical over 12 bases. V lost 4 bases and J lost 4; bases outside the gene matches: 10. The germline CDR1 and CDR2 sequences are SGHTA and FQGTGA. The CDR3 totals 17 residues. Here the CDR3 reads CASSSATGTGGAYGYTF. The CDR3 nucleotides are TGTGCCAGCAGCTCCGCAACCGGGACAGGGGGCGCCTATGGCTACACCTTC.

The chain employs TRBV10-3 and TRBJ2-1; 12 bases are a match to TRBD2. This CDR3 has 16 residues. Germline V gene sequence: CDR1 ENHRY, CDR2 SYGVKD. The junction had 4 bases not matched to a gene; V was cut back by 3 bases and J by 4 bases. CDR3 coding DNA: TGTGCCATCAGTGAAGGCCTAGCGGGGGGGTACAATGAGCAGTTCTTC. Translated, it gives CAISEGLAGGYNEQFF.

This sequence joins TRBV18 and TRBJ1-1; TRBD1 matches at 10 bases. V was pared by 4 bases and J by 5 bases, with 1 base of the junction left unmatched. CDR3 length equals 13 residues. The germline CDR1 and CDR2 sequences are KGHSH and LQKENI. CDR3 sequence (DNA): TGTGCCAGCTCACGGACAGGGGGAACTGAAGCTTTCTTT. Residues: CASSRTGGTEAFF.

This chain links TRBV10-1 with TRBJ1-2; maybe TRBD1 (5 bases). The CDR3 sequence is 16 residues long. Per the germline V gene, CDR1 is WNHNN and CDR2 is SYGVQD (reference sequence). V lost 1 base, J lost 2 bases, and 14 bases lay in between. The CDR3 is CASSEYRWWQNYGYTF. CDR3 coding DNA: TGCGCCAGCAGTGAGTACAGGTGGTGGCAGAACTATGGCTACACCTTC.

The rearrangement joins TRBV19 to TRBJ1-2; D call uncertain. Germline CDR1 and CDR2: LNHDA and SQIVND (reference sequence). Trimming pared 0 bases from V and 6 bases from J, leaving 23 bases between. The CDR3 runs 18 residues. The CDR3 loop reads CASSIDRRVRFYSNGYTF. CDR3 in DNA: TGTGCCAGTAGTATAGATAGGAGGGTAAGGTTCTATAGTAATGGCTACACCTTC.

The rearrangement uses TRBV10-3 and TRBJ1-6; unclear D gene. V lost 2 bases to trimming and J lost 9 bases, with 14 bases between them. CDR3 size: 15 residues. CDR1 is ENHRY and CDR2 is SYGVKD in the germline V gene. CDR3: CAISEQEGPGSPLHF. CDR3 DNA sequence: TGTGCCATCAGTGAGCAGGAGGGTCCCGGTTCACCCCTCCACTTT.

V is TRBV27 and J is TRBJ1-2; 11 bases fit TRBD1. Trimming removed 5 bases from V and 4 bases from J; junction bases left unmatched: 3. CDR1 and CDR2 from the germline V gene are MNHEY and SMNVEV (reference sequence). The CDR3 covers 14 residues. The CDR3 DNA sequence: TGTGCCAGCAGTAGAGGACAGGGGGCCTATGGCTACACCTTC. Protein product: CASSRGQGAYGYTF.

The chain has TRBV14 and TRBJ1-2; possible D gene TRBD1, 5 bases. This CDR3 spans 15 amino acids. V was clipped by 0 bases and J by 4 bases, with 12 bases between them. The germline V gene has CDR1 SGHDN and CDR2 FVKESK. For the CDR3, the DNA is TGTGCCAGCAGCCAAGAGACAGTATCCCCCTATGGCTACACCTTC. It is translated as CASSQETVSPYGYTF.

This clone occurred a few times. The chain has TRBV19 and TRBJ2-7; D gene uncertain. The germline V gene has CDR1 LNHDA and CDR2 SQIVND (reference sequence). Trimming took 1 base from V and 3 from J, leaving 10 bases between them. This CDR3 spans 14 amino acids. For the CDR3, the DNA is TGTGCCAGTAGTATAGCGTCCCAGAACTACGAGCAGTACTTC. Its protein product is CASSIASQNYEQYF.

The chain employs TRBV5-5 and TRBJ1-1; weak D call: TRBD1 (6 bases). The length of the CDR3 is 12 residues. Germline assignment: CDR1 SGHKS and CDR2 YYEKEE (reference sequence). The V gene lost 0 bases and the J gene lost 11 bases, with 11 bases spanning the gap. In nucleotides, the CDR3 is TGTGCCAGCAGCTTGGAAGAGGGGGAGGCTTTCTTT. This codes for CASSLEEGEAFF. The full variable domain, completed using reference TRBV5-5 and TRBJ1-1, is DAGVTQSPTHLIKTRGQQVTLRCSPISGHKSVSWYQQVLGQGPQFIFQYYEKEERGRGNFPDRFSARQFPNYSSELNVNALLLGDSALYLCASSLEEGEAFFGQGTRLTVV.

This chain links TRBV11-1 with TRBJ1-2, with TRBD1 identical over 11 bases. CDR3 length equals 15 residues. Germline CDR1 is SGHAT and CDR2 is FQDESV (reference sequence). The ends lost 4 bases at V and 3 bases at J; junction bases unmatched: 4. DNA of the CDR3: TGTGCCAGCAGCTCCGGGACAGGGGGTTACTATGGCTACACCTTC. Residues: CASSSGTGGYYGYTF.

The chain uses TRBV10-3 and TRBJ1-1; TRBD1 might be the D (6 bases). This CDR3 is 15 amino acids long. Germline V gene lookup returns CDR1 ENHRY and CDR2 SYGVKD. The V gene lost 5 bases and the J gene lost 7 bases, with 20 bases spanning the gap. The DNA of the CDR3 is TGTGCCATCAGTTCTACTACAGGGTTTGGTAGTGAAGCTTTCTTT. It codes for CAISSTTGFGSEAFF.

The chain recombines TRBV4-1 with TRBJ2-4, with 8 bases that match TRBD2. CDR3 length: 18 amino acids. The germline gives CDR1 MGHRA, CDR2 YSYEKL. Losses at the gene ends were 0 bases for V and 5 bases for J; bases not matched to a gene: 12. CDR3 bases: TGCGCCAGCAGCCAAGAACCCCATCCAGCGGGGGTACAAAACATTCAGTACTTC. This encodes CASSQEPHPAGVQNIQYF.

The chain is built from TRBV29-1 and TRBJ1-2; weak D call: TRBD1 (5 bases). This CDR3 spans 14 amino acids. Trimming removed 3 bases from V and 4 bases from J, with 15 bases in between. CDR1 and CDR2 (germline): SQVTM, ANQGSEA. CDR3 coding DNA: TGCAGCGTTGAGATGGCGGCGGGGGGCTATGGCTACACCTTC. Amino acid sequence: CSVEMAAGGYGYTF.

The V call is TRBV6-5, the J call TRBJ1-5; TRBD1 is a possible D gene (6 bases). Per the germline V gene, CDR1 is MNHEY and CDR2 is SVGAGI. V lost 6 bases and J 6 bases, leaving 12 bases between the germline ends. This CDR3 has 13 amino acids. The CDR3 loop is CASRATGSQPQHF. CDR3 in DNA: TGTGCCAGCAGGGCGACAGGTAGTCAGCCCCAGCATTTT.

The chain is built from TRBV7-9 and TRBJ1-1; TRBD1 aligns across 10 bases. Germline assignment: CDR1 SEHNR and CDR2 FQNEAQ (reference sequence). Unmatched junction bases numbered 13, after V lost 5 bases and J lost 10 bases. This CDR3 is 15 amino acids long. The CDR3: CASSNEGTGARRAFF. CDR3 DNA: TGTGCCAGCAGCAATGAGGGGACAGGGGCCCGTCGAGCTTTCTTT.

In regard to this clone: Compared with germline, one end of the junction differs, possibly owing to a read error. This rearrangement joins TRBV7-9 to TRBJ2-7, with TRBD1 identical over 10 bases. This CDR3 has 15 amino acids. Per germline, CDR1 SEHNR and CDR2 FQNEAQ (reference sequence). CDR3 sequence (DNA): TGTTCCAGCAGCACTCTGACAGGGGGCGCCTACGAGCAGTACTTC. Protein: CSSSTLTGGAYEQYF.